This TCR beta chain came from a study of T cells in Graves' hyperthyroidism and ophthalmopathy. The CDR3 is made up of 15 amino acids. J gave up 3 bases and V 3 bases, and 8 bases lay outside the gene matches. Germline CDR1 and CDR2: DFQATT and SNEGSKA (reference sequence). Authors of the study amplified TCR beta CDR3 regions from RNA transcripts. The HTBI primer set drove a first-round RT-PCR of the TCR CDR3. TCRdb ran MiXCR on the multiplex PCR reads and lists one entry per CDR3 protein. The sample lists a few hundred thousand distinct CDR3 sequences; approximately 15% were seen once. This clonotype has ten or more counts. The PBMCs were taken from roughly 10 ml of fresh peripheral blood.

The source of this sequence is a woman in her twenties or thirties with Graves' hyperthyroidism. The V call is TRBV20-1, the J call TRBJ2-7, with 10 bases aligning to TRBD2. The material sequenced was blood. Written as DNA, the CDR3 is TGCAGTGCTAGCACTACCGGACTAGCGGTCTACGAGCAGTACTTC. It yields the protein CSASTTGLAVYEQYF.